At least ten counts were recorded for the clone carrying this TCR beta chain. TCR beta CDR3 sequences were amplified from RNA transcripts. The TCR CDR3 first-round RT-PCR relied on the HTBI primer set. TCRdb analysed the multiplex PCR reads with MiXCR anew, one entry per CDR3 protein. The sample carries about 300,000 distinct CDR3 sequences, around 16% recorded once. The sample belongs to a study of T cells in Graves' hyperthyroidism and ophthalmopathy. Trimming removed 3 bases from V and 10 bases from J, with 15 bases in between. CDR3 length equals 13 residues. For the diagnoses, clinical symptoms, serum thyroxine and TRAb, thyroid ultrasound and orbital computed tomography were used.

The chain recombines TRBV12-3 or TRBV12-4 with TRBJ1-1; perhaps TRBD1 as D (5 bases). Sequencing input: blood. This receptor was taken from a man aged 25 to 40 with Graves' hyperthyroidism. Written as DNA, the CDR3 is TGTGCCAGCAGTTTCTCGGGGCAGGCCACAGCTTTCTTT. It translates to CASSFSGQATAFF.